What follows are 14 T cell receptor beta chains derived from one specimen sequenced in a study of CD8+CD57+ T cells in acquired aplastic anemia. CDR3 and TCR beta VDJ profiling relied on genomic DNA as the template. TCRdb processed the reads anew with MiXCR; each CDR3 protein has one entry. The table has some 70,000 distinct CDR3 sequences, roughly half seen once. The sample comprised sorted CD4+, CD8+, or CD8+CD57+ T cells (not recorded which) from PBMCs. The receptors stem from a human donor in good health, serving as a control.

The CDR3 DNA follows: TGTGCCAGCAGCTTTGACTCCTACTACGAGCAGTACTTC. Protein: CASSFDSYYEQYF. The V gene is TRBV5-4, the J gene TRBJ2-7, with D unresolved. CDR3 length: 13 amino acids. Germline CDR1 and CDR2: SGHNT and YYREEE (reference sequence). Trimming removed 2 bases at V and 3 bases at J, with 9 bases between.

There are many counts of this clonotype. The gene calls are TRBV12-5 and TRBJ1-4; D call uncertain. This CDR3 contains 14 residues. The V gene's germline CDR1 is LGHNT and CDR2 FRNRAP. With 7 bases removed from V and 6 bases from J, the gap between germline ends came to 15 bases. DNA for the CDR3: TGTGCTAGTGTACAGCTGGGATCCGATGAAAAACTGTTTTTT. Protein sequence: CASVQLGSDEKLFF.

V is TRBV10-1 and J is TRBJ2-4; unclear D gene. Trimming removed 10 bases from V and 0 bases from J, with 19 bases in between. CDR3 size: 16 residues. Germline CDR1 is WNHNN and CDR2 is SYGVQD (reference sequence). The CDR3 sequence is CAISPAAGRAKNIQYF. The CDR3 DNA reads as TGCGCCATCAGCCCCGCGGCAGGCCGAGCCAAAAACATTCAGTACTTC.

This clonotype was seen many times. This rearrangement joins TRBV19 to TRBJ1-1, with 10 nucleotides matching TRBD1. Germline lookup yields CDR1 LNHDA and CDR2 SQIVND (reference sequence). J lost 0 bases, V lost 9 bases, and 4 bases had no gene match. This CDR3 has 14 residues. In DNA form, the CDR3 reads TGTGCCAGGGAGACAGGGGGCGTGAACACTGAAGCTTTCTTT. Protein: CARETGGVNTEAFF.

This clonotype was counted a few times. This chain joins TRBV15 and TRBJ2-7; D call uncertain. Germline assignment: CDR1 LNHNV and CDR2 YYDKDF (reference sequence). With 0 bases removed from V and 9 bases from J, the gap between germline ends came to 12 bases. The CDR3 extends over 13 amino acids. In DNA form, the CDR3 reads TGTGCCACCAGCAGAGATAGGCCAACGGGGCAGTACTTC. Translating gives CATSRDRPTGQYF.

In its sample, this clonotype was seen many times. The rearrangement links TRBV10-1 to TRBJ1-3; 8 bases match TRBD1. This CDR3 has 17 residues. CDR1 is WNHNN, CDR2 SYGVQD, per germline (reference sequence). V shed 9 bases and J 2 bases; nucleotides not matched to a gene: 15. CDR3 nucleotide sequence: TGCGCCAGTAAAGAGGGTGACAGGGGACCTGCTGGAAACACCATATATTTT. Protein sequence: CASKEGDRGPAGNTIYF.

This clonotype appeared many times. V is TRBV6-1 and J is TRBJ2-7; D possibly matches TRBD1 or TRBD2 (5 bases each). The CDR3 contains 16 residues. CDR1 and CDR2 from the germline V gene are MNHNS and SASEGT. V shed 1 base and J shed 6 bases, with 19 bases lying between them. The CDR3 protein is CASSEGEGTGSVEQYF. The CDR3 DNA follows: TGTGCCAGCAGTGAAGGGGAAGGGACGGGGAGCGTCGAGCAGTACTTC.

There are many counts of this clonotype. CDR3 region: CASSYTGPAGELFF. CDR3 bases: TGTGCCAGCAGTTACACGGGGCCCGCCGGGGAGCTGTTTTTT. The chain has TRBV6-5 and TRBJ2-2; tentatively, D is TRBD1 or TRBD2 (5 bases each). Trimming took off 2 bases at V and 6 bases at J, with 10 bases between the two ends. Germline lookup yields CDR1 MNHEY and CDR2 SVGAGI. There are 14 residues in the CDR3.

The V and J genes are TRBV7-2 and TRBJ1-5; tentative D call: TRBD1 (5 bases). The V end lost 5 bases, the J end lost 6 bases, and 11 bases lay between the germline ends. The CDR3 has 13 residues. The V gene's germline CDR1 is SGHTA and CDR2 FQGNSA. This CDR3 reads CASSRGVGQPQHF. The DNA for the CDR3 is TGTGCCAGCAGCCGGGGGGTTGGTCAGCCCCAGCATTTT.

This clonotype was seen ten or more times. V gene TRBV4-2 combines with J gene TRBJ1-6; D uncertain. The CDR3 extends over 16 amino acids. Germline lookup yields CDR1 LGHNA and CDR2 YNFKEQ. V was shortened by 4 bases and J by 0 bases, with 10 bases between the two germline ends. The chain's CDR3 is CASSPPLSSYNSPLHF. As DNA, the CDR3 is TGTGCCAGCAGCCCCCCTCTGAGCTCCTATAATTCACCCCTCCACTTT.

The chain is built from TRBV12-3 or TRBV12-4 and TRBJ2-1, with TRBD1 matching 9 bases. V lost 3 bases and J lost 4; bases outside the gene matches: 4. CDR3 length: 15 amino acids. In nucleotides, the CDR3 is TGTGCCAGCAGTTTTGGACAGGGGATGTACAATGAGCAGTTCTTC. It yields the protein CASSFGQGMYNEQFF.

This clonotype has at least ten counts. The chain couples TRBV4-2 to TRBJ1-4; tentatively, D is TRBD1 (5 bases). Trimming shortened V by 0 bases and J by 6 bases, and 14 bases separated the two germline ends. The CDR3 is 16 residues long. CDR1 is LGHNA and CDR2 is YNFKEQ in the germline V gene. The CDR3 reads CASSQDPGGGDEKLFF. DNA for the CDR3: TGTGCCAGCAGCCAAGACCCCGGCGGGGGGGATGAAAAACTGTTTTTT.

CDR3 nucleotide sequence: TGTGCCAGCTGGGCAAACAGGGTTTCTGGCTACACCTTC. Translating gives CASWANRVSGYTF. The chain has TRBV2 and TRBJ1-2; D might be TRBD1 (6 bases). The germline gives CDR1 SNHLY, CDR2 FYNNEI. The V and J ends lost 8 bases and 7 bases respectively, with 17 bases between them. CDR3 length: 13 residues. Together with reference TRBV2 and TRBJ1-2, the CDR3 gives the full variable domain: EPEVTQTPSHQVTQMGQEVILRCVPISNHLYFYWYRQILGQKVEFLVSFYNNEISEKSEIFDDQFSVERPDGSNFTLKIRSTKLEDSAMYFCASWANRVSGYTFGSGTRLTVV.

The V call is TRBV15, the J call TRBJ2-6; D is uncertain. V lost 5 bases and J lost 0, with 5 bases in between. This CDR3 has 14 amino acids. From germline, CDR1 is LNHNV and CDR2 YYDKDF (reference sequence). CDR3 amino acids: CATSSNSGANVLTF. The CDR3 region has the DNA TGTGCCACCAGCTCAAACTCTGGGGCCAACGTCCTGACTTTC.